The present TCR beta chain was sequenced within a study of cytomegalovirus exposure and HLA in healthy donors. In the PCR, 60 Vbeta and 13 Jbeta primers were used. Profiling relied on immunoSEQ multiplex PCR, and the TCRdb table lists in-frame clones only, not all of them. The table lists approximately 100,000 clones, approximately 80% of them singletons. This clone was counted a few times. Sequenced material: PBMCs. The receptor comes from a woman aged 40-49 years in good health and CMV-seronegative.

Written as DNA, the CDR3 is TGCGCCAGCAGCTCGACTAGCGGAACAACGAACACCGGGGAGCTGTTTTTT. Residues: CASSSTSGTTNTGELFF. The V gene is TRBV5-1, the J gene TRBJ2-2; 9 nucleotides line up with TRBD2. J was trimmed by 0 bases and V by 3 bases; bases with no gene match: 6. The CDR3 has 17 residues. Germline V CDR1 and CDR2: SGHRS, YFSETQ.